The clone carrying this T cell receptor (beta chain) was counted a single time. The antigen remains unidentified. This record comes from a study of graft-versus-host responses after intestinal transplantation. The study's findings and limits: GvH clones were found in recipient marrow; some appeared first in ileum or blood.

The protocol was immunoSEQ multiplex PCR, while the TCRdb copy is restricted to in-frame clones and leaves out a portion. The sample has about 88,000 clones, 94% seen once; the top ten hold approximately 0.2%. Germline CDR1 is LGHNA and CDR2 is YSLEER. This CDR3 has 15 amino acids. The V and J ends lost 1 base and 2 bases respectively, with 12 bases between them. The receptor comes from a human donor who was the organ donor for an intestinal transplant. This chain uses TRBV4-3 with TRBJ2-7; no firm D call. Sequenced material: unstimulated CD4+ T cells sorted from spleen or lymph node cells, taken before transplant. CDR3 bases: TGCGCCAGCAGCCAAGTTGGTCAAATGGCCTACGAGCAGTACTTC. It translates to CASSQVGQMAYEQYF.